The clone carrying this T cell receptor beta chain was observed once. Participants were aged roughly 18 to 95 years, lived in 24 US areas, and enrolled virtually. This entry is derived from a study of blood T cell repertoires in COVID-19. Germline V lookup: CDR1 MNHEY, CDR2 SVGEGT. Trimming took 4 bases from V and 6 from J; bases not matched to a gene: 4. The CDR3 length is 15 residues. Sequencing used immunoSEQ multiplex PCR; TCRdb keeps in-frame clones, though not all of them. The data show about 250,000 clones, with 88% seen just once and under 3.5% held by the top ten. Specimen: PBMCs or T cells enriched from blood (not recorded which). The chain is built from TRBV6-2 or TRBV6-3 and TRBJ1-5; 12 nucleotides align to TRBD1. The sequence was obtained from a woman aged 45-60 years who had recovered from COVID-19. This chain's CDR3 is CASSFGTGGSQPQHF. The DNA for the CDR3 is TGTGCCAGCAGTTTTGGGACAGGGGGCAGTCAGCCCCAGCATTTT.